These 6 T cell receptor beta chains originate from one sample sequenced in a study of blood T cell repertoires in COVID-19. Data came from immunoSEQ multiplex PCR; TCRdb stores just in-frame clones and leaves some out. Here the sample spans 200,000 to 300,000 clones, about 87% being singletons. Specimen: peripheral blood. The receptors come from a woman aged 70-85 years with active or convalescent COVID-19.

V is TRBV24-1 and J is TRBJ1-5, with D possibly being TRBD1 (5 bases). V shed 9 bases and J shed 0 bases, with 8 bases lying between them. Germline V gene lookup returns CDR1 KGHDR and CDR2 SFDVKD. The CDR3 runs 13 residues. The CDR3 reads CATQDNSNQPQHF. The CDR3 nucleotides are TGTGCCACCCAGGACAATAGCAATCAGCCCCAGCATTTT.

The rearrangement uses TRBV2 and TRBJ2-1; 7 bases match TRBD1. CDR1 is SNHLY and CDR2 is FYNNEI in the germline V gene. The CDR3 extends over 15 amino acids. The trim removed 7 bases at V and 7 bases at J, leaving 13 bases unmatched. In nucleotides, the CDR3 is TGTGCCAGCATGGGGGTGGCAGGGGGATCTAATGAGCAGTTCTTC. Its protein is CASMGVAGGSNEQFF. Full variable domain (outside the CDR3, taken from reference TRBV2 and TRBJ2-1): EPEVTQTPSHQVTQMGQEVILRCVPISNHLYFYWYRQILGQKVEFLVSFYNNEISEKSEIFDDQFSVERPDGSNFTLKIRSTKLEDSAMYFCASMGVAGGSNEQFFGPGTRLTVL.

The CDR3 nucleotides read TGTGCCAGCAGCTCCCGGGATTCCATTTCACCCCTCCACTTT. Translation gives CASSSRDSISPLHF. This chain joins TRBV6-5 and TRBJ1-6; the D is unclear. The CDR3 has 14 residues. The V gene lost 6 bases and the J gene lost 9 bases, with 15 bases spanning the gap. Germline V gives CDR1 MNHEY, CDR2 SVGAGI.

The gene calls are TRBV6-5 and TRBJ2-3; weak D call: TRBD2 (7 bases). Germline assignment: CDR1 MNHEY and CDR2 SVGAGI. V was clipped by 4 bases and J by 6 bases, with 17 bases between them. CDR3 length equals 15 residues. The CDR3 coding sequence is TGTGCCAGCAGTTGGGGGGGGACATTCATGGATACGCAGTATTTT. It translates to CASSWGGTFMDTQYF.

V is TRBV5-4 and J is TRBJ2-5; 14 bases match TRBD2. CDR1 and CDR2 from the germline V gene are SGHNT and YYREEE (reference sequence). The CDR3 is 17 amino acids. With 5 bases clipped from V and 4 bases from J, the junction kept 10 bases outside the gene matches. Written as DNA, the CDR3 is TGTGCCAGCAGGCCGGGACTAGCGGGGGCCCTGAGAGAGACCCAGTACTTC. It encodes CASRPGLAGALRETQYF.

The CDR3 sequence is CASSANGGGKETQYF. The CDR3 region has the DNA TGTGCCAGTAGCGCTAACGGCGGGGGAAAAGAGACCCAGTACTTC. The chain joins TRBV19 to TRBJ2-5, with TRBD2 matching over 7 bases. The CDR3 is 15 amino acids. Germline V gene data show CDR1 as LNHDA and CDR2 as SQIVND (reference sequence). The junction had 10 bases not matched to a gene; V was cut back by 6 bases and J by 3 bases.